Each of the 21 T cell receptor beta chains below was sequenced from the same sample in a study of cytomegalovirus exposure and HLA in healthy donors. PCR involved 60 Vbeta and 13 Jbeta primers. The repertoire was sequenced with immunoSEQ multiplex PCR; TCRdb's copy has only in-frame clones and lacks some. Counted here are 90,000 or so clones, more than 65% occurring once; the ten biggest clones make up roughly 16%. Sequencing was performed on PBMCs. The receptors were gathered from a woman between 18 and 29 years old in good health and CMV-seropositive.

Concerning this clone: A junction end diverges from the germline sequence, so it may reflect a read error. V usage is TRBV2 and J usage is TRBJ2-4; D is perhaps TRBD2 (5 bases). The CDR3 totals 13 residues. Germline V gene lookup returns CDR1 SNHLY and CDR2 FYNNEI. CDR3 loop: CASSGLAQNIQYF. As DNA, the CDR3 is TGTGCCAGCAGTGGCCTAGCCCAAAACATTCAGTACTTC.

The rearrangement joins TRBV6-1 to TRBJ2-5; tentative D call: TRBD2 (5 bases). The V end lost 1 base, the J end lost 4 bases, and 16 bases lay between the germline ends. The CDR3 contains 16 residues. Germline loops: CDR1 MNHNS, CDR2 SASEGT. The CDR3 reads CASSEGGYERRETQYF. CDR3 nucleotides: TGTGCCAGCAGTGAAGGGGGATATGAGCGGAGAGAGACCCAGTACTTC.

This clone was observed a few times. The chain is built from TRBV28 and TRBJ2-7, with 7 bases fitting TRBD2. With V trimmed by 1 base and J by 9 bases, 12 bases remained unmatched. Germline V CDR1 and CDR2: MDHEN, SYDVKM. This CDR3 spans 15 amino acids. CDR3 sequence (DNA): TGTGCCAGCAGTTTATCCCCCGGGGAGGGGATGGTGCAGTACTTC. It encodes CASSLSPGEGMVQYF.

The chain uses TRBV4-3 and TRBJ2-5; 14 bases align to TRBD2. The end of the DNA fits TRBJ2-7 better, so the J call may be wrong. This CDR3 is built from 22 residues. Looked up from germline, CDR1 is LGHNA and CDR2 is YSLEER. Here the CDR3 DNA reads TGCGCCAGCAGCCAAACTTACCTCTATCCGGGACTAGCGGGAGAAGGGACGGCCGAGCAGTACTTC. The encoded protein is CASSQTYLYPGLAGEGTAEQYF.

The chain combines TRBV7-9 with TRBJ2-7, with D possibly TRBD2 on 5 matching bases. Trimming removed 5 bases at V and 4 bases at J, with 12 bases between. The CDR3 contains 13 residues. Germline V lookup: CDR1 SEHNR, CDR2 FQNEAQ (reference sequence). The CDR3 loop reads CASSPPGGYEQYF. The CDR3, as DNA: TGTGCCAGCAGCCCGCCCGGAGGATACGAGCAGTACTTC.

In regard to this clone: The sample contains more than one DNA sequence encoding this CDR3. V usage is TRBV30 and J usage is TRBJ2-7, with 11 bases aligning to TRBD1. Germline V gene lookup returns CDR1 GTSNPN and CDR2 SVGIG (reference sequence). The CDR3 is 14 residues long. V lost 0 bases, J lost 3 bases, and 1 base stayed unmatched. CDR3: CAWSVGTGGYEQYF. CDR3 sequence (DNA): TGTGCCTGGAGTGTGGGGACAGGGGGCTACGAGCAGTACTTC.

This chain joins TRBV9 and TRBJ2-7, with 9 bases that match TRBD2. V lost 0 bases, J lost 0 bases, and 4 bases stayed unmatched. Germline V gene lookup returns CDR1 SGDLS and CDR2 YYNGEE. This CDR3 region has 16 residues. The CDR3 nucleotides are TGTGCCAGCAGCGTAGGTGCTAGCGGGACCTCCTACGAGCAGTACTTC. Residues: CASSVGASGTSYEQYF. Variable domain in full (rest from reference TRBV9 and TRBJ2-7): DSGVTQTPKHLITATGQRVTLRCSPRSGDLSVYWYQQSLDQGLQFLIQYYNGEERAKGNILERFSAQQFPDLHSELNLSSLELGDSALYFCASSVGASGTSYEQYFGPGTRLTVT.

The CDR3 coding sequence is TGTGCCAGCACCTCCGCGGGGTCGGCCGGGAATCAGCCCCAGCATTTT. It translates to CASTSAGSAGNQPQHF. The genes are TRBV28 and TRBJ1-5; D gene ambiguous. The CDR3 runs to 16 residues. Trimming pared 7 bases from V and 4 bases from J, leaving 20 bases between. Germline V gene lookup returns CDR1 MDHEN and CDR2 SYDVKM.

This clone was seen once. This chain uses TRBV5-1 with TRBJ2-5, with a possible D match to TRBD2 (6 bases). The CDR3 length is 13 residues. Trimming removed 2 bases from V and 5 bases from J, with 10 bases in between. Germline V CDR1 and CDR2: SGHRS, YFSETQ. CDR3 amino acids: CASSFGGRETQYF. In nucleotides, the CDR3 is TGCGCCAGCAGCTTCGGAGGGAGGGAGACCCAGTACTTC.

This chain's CDR3 is CASSETSPEQFF. DNA of the CDR3: TGTGCCAGCAGTGAGACTAGCCCCGAGCAGTTCTTC. The chain joins TRBV6-6 to TRBJ2-1; 7 nucleotides agree with TRBD2. Germline CDR1 is MNHNY and CDR2 is SVGAGI (reference sequence). The CDR3 runs 12 residues. With 5 bases clipped from V and 10 bases from J, the junction kept 5 bases outside the gene matches.

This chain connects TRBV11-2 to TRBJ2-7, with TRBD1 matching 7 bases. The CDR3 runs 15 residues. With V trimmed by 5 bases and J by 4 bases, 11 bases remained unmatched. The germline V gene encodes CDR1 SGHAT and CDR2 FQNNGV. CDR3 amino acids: CASSPLRQGWYEQYF. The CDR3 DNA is TGTGCCAGCAGCCCTCTCCGACAGGGATGGTACGAGCAGTACTTC.

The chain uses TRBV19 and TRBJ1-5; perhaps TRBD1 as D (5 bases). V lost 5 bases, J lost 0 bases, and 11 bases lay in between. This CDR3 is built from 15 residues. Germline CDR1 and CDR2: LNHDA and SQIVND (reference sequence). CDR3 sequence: CASSADSYSNQPQHF. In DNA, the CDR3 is TGTGCCAGTAGTGCTGACAGTTATAGCAATCAGCCCCAGCATTTT.

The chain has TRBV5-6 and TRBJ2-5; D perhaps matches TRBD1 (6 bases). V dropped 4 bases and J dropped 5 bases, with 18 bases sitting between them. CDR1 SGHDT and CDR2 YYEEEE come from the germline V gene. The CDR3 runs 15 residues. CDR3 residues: CASSRGSGRSETQYF. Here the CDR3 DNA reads TGTGCCAGCAGCAGGGGGTCGGGGCGATCGGAGACCCAGTACTTC.

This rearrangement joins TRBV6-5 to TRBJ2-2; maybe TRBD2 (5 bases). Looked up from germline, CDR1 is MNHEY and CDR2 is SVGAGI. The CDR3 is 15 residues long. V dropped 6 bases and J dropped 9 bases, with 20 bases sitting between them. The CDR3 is CASSPGKTNRRELFF. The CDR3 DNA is TGTGCCAGCAGCCCCGGGAAGACCAATCGGCGGGAGCTGTTTTTT.

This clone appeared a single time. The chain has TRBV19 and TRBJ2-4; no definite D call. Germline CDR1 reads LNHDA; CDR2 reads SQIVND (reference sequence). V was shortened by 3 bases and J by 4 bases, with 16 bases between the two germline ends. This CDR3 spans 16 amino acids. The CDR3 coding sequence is TGTGCCAGTAGTATCGCCAACCCAAAGCCAAAAAACATTCAGTACTTC. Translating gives CASSIANPKPKNIQYF. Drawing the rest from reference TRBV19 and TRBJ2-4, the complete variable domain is DGGITQSPKYLFRKEGQNVTLSCEQNLNHDAMYWYRQDPGQGLRLIYYSQIVNDFQKGDIAEGYSVSREKKESFPLTVTSAQKNPTAFYLCASSIANPKPKNIQYFGAGTRLSVL.

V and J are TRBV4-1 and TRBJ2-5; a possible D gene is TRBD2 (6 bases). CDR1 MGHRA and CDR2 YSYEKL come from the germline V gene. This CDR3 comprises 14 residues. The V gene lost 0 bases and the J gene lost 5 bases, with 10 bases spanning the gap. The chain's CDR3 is CASSQDGLAETQYF. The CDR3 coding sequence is TGCGCCAGCAGCCAAGATGGGCTAGCGGAGACCCAGTACTTC.

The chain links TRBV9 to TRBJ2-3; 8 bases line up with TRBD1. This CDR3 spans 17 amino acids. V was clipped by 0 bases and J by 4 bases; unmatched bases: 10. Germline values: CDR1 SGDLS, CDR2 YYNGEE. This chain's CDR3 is CASSVGLTGQGADTQYF. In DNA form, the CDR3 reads TGTGCCAGCAGCGTAGGCCTGACTGGACAGGGTGCAGATACGCAGTATTTT.

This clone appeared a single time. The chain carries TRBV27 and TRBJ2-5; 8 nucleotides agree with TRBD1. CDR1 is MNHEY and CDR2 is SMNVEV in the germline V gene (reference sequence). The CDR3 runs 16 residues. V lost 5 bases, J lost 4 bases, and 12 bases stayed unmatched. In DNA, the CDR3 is TGTGCCAGCAGTCTCCAGGGGGCTGAGGGAGGAGAGACCCAGTACTTC. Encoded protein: CASSLQGAEGGETQYF.

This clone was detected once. DNA of the CDR3: TGTGCCTCCGCTCGGGACAGGGGAAACTATCAGCCCCAGCATTTT. Its protein is CASARDRGNYQPQHF. The chain uses TRBV19 and TRBJ1-5; 10 bases map to TRBD1. V was pared by 11 bases and J by 5 bases, with 12 bases of the junction left unmatched. Germline CDR1 LNHDA, CDR2 SQIVND (reference sequence). The CDR3 length is 15 residues.

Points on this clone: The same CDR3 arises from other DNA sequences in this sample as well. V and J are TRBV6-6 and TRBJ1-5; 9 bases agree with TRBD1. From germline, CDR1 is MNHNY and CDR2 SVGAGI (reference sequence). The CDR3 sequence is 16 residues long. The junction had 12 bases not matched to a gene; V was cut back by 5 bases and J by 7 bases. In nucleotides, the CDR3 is TGTGCCAGCAGTCTCCGGGACAGGGTAAAGAACCAGCCCCAGCATTTT. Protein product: CASSLRDRVKNQPQHF.

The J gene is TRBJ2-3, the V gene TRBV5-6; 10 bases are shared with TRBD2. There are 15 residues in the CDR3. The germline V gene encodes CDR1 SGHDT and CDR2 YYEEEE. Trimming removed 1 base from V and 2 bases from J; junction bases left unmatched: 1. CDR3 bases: TGTGCCAGCAGCTTGAGCGGGGGGGTCACAGATACGCAGTATTTT. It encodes CASSLSGGVTDTQYF.